The 23 T cell receptor beta chains below come from one sample, sequenced in a study of T cell repertoires in cytomegalovirus infection (dated by TCRdb to the late 2010s). The antigens these receptors bind are not known. Sequencing was carried out with an Illumina HiSeq 1500. In TCRdb, the public reads were trimmed at Q25 with fastp and aligned with MiXCR, with productive beta chains retained. A single entry per CDR3 protein holds the most common genes and DNA from its merged rows. This sample holds some 920,000 distinct CDR3 sequences; roughly a third were observed only once. Jointly, the top ten make up roughly 13% of the sample. Read against the paper, the sample's treatment or condition label means: in vitro stimulation with specific CMV peptide epitopes to enrich CMV-specific T cells. The specimen comprised cultured CD8+ T cells from PBMCs, sampled from culture after CMV antigen stimulation. These receptors came from a human donor in good health (CMV status not recorded). Some clones in this sample may be carry-over from other donors' samples.

On this clonotype itself: The junction does not match germline at one end; this may be a read error. The V gene is TRBV7-6, the J gene TRBJ2-1; tentative D call: TRBD1 (6 bases). This CDR3 comprises 12 residues. Germline lookup yields CDR1 SGHVS and CDR2 FNYEAQ. This chain's CDR3 is CVSSLQGPEQFF. CDR3 nucleotides: TGTGTCAGCAGCTTACAGGGTCCTGAGCAGTTCTTC.

The chain employs TRBV27 and TRBJ1-1; 8 positions agree with TRBD1. The CDR3 sequence is 15 residues long. V was clipped by 5 bases and J by 1 base; unmatched bases: 6. Germline V gene sequence: CDR1 MNHEY, CDR2 SMNVEV (reference sequence). CDR3 in DNA: TGTGCCAGCAGTCCAACAGGGGGAGCGAACACTGAAGCTTTCTTT. Amino acid sequence: CASSPTGGANTEAFF.

The rearrangement joins TRBV6-1 to TRBJ1-1; TRBD1 matches at 8 bases. Trimming removed 4 bases from V and 7 bases from J; junction bases left unmatched: 5. The germline CDR1 and CDR2 sequences are MNHNS and SASEGT. The length of the CDR3 is 13 residues. Here the CDR3 DNA reads TGTGCCAGCAGTGCCACAGGGGGAGGTGAAGCTTTCTTT. Protein product: CASSATGGGEAFF.

The rearrangement joins TRBV6-6 to TRBJ2-3; D is unclear. The CDR3 has 16 residues. Per germline, CDR1 MNHNY and CDR2 SVGAGI (reference sequence). Trimming removed 8 bases from V and 2 bases from J, with 20 bases in between. The DNA of the CDR3 is TGTGCCAGCCCCTCCTCGGGTGTGGGCCCCACAGATACGCAGTATTTT. It encodes CASPSSGVGPTDTQYF.

This clonotype was counted only a few times. The chain carries TRBV7-6 and TRBJ2-5; 10 nucleotides line up with TRBD1. Germline V gene sequence: CDR1 SGHVS, CDR2 FNYEAQ. The CDR3 consists of 13 residues. The CDR3 DNA reads as TGTGCTGTCTTCGACAGGGGGCTGGAGACCCAGTACTTC. Protein: CAVFDRGLETQYF.

This clonotype was detected a few times. The V call is TRBV6-5, the J call TRBJ2-3, with a tentative D call TRBD1 (6 bases). CDR1 and CDR2 (germline): MNHEY, SVGAGI. V lost 2 bases and J lost 4, with 22 bases in between. CDR3 length: 18 amino acids. The CDR3 here is CASSYGGPLSIGADTQYF. CDR3 bases: TGTGCCAGCAGTTACGGGGGCCCACTTTCCATTGGGGCAGATACGCAGTATTTT.

The chain combines TRBV11-2 with TRBJ2-7, with unresolved D. The CDR3 contains 11 residues. Germline V lookup: CDR1 SGHAT, CDR2 FQNNGV. The CDR3: CASSSARSKDV. The CDR3 DNA is TGTGCCAGCAGCTCGGCTAGGAGCAAAGACGTC.

The chain recombines TRBV9 with TRBJ2-2; the D gene is possibly TRBD1 (5 bases). Trimming took 0 bases from V and 0 from J, leaving 9 bases between them. The length of the CDR3 is 16 residues. The germline gives CDR1 SGDLS, CDR2 YYNGEE. DNA for the CDR3: TGTGCCAGCAGCGTAGGACAGTTCGCGAACACCGGGGAGCTGTTTTTT. Amino acid sequence: CASSVGQFANTGELFF.

The V call is TRBV9, the J call TRBJ2-3; D unresolved. V was shortened by 2 bases and J by 2 bases, with 12 bases between the two germline ends. This CDR3 is built from 15 residues. Germline V lookup: CDR1 SGDLS, CDR2 YYNGEE. The CDR3 nucleotides read TGTGCCAGCAGCGTCGAAGGCGTTTCCACAGATACGCAGTATTTT. Its translation is CASSVEGVSTDTQYF.

J is TRBJ1-2 and V is TRBV2; maybe TRBD1 (6 bases). V lost 8 bases to trimming and J lost 6 bases, with 13 bases between them. The germline CDR1 and CDR2 sequences are SNHLY and FYNNEI. This CDR3 comprises 12 residues. CDR3 nucleotides: TGTGCCAGCGTCGGACAGAGAGATGGCTACACCTTC. Its protein product is CASVGQRDGYTF.

V and J are TRBV20-1 and TRBJ1-4; the D is unclear. The CDR3 loop spans 14 amino acids. CDR1 is DFQATT and CDR2 is SNEGSKA in the germline V gene (reference sequence). V was cut by 5 bases and J by 6 bases, with 16 bases left in between. Here the CDR3 reads CSAQYDAAYEKLFF. In DNA form, the CDR3 reads TGCAGTGCTCAATACGACGCGGCCTATGAAAAACTGTTTTTT.

The chain recombines TRBV19 with TRBJ2-3, with D possibly TRBD2 on 7 matching bases. V lost 7 bases and J 3 bases, leaving 20 bases between the germline ends. The CDR3 contains 16 residues. Germline V lookup: CDR1 LNHDA, CDR2 SQIVND (reference sequence). CDR3 region: CASTPVGGPLTDTQYF. The CDR3 DNA is TGTGCCAGTACCCCGGTGGGGGGGCCCCTGACAGATACGCAGTATTTT.

This chain connects TRBV12-5 to TRBJ1-4; D gene ambiguous. The CDR3 sequence is 11 residues long. Trimming shortened V by 7 bases and J by 11 bases, and 11 bases separated the two germline ends. Germline lookup yields CDR1 LGHNT and CDR2 FRNRAP. This CDR3 is CASARTEKLFF. The CDR3 nucleotides read TGTGCTAGTGCCCGAACGGAGAAACTGTTTTTT.

The gene calls are TRBV5-1 and TRBJ2-1, with 9 bases fitting TRBD2. The V gene's germline CDR1 is SGHRS and CDR2 YFSETQ. The V segment lost 2 bases and the J segment 4 bases; nucleotides outside the gene matches: 7. The CDR3 runs 16 residues. The DNA of the CDR3 is TGCGCCAGCAGCTTTAGACTAGCGGCGGGATACAATGAGCAGTTCTTC. It codes for CASSFRLAAGYNEQFF. Full variable domain (rest looked up from reference TRBV5-1 and TRBJ2-1): KAGVTQTPRYLIKTRGQQVTLSCSPISGHRSVSWYQQTPGQGLQFLFEYFSETQRNKGNFPGRFSGRQFSNSRSEMNVSTLELGDSALYLCASSFRLAAGYNEQFFGPGTRLTVL.

This clonotype was counted only a few times. One junction end disagrees with the germline gene, perhaps due to a read error. V usage is TRBV7-7 and J usage is TRBJ2-7; 10 nucleotides align to TRBD1. Germline assignment: CDR1 SSHAT and CDR2 FNYEAQ (reference sequence). The CDR3 covers 22 residues. The CDR3: CASSLSLYLGFDSDRGDYEQYF. The DNA of the CDR3 is TGTGCTAGCAGCTTATCCCTCTATCTAGGGTTCGACTCGGACAGGGGGGACTACGAGCAGTACTTC.

The V call is TRBV6-6, the J call TRBJ2-1, with 9 nucleotides matching TRBD2. V gave up 2 bases and J gave up 13 bases; unmatched junction bases: 6. The CDR3 consists of 13 residues. Germline CDR1 is MNHNY and CDR2 is SVGAGI (reference sequence). CDR3 sequence: CASSYAASGDQFF. The CDR3 bases are TGTGCCAGCAGTTACGCCGCTAGCGGGGATCAGTTCTTC.

The chain joins TRBV6-1 to TRBJ2-7, with D unclear. Germline values: CDR1 MNHNS, CDR2 SASEGT. The ends were cut back, 7 bases at V and 2 bases at J, with 18 bases in the middle. The CDR3 sequence is 15 residues long. This chain's CDR3 is CASKGEQSPAYEQYF. CDR3 nucleotides: TGTGCCAGCAAAGGAGAACAGAGTCCTGCCTACGAGCAGTACTTC.

This clonotype has just one count. The junction and the germline gene differ at one end; a read error may be behind it. The gene calls are TRBV20-1 and TRBJ2-7, with TRBD2 matching over 9 bases. Germline values: CDR1 DFQATT, CDR2 SNEGSKA (reference sequence). There are 15 residues in the CDR3. The CDR3 here is CSATSGGSNTYEQYF. The CDR3 region has the DNA TGCAGTGCTACGAGCGGGGGGTCAAACACCTACGAGCAGTACTTT.

The chain couples TRBV27 to TRBJ1-1, with a weak D call TRBD1 (5 bases). Trimming took off 6 bases at V and 6 bases at J, with 17 bases between the two ends. CDR3 length: 14 residues. CDR1 is MNHEY, CDR2 SMNVEV, per germline (reference sequence). The CDR3 DNA sequence: TGTGCCAGCAGCTGGGGGGTTGAGGGTTCTGAAGCTTTCTTT. This sequence encodes CASSWGVEGSEAFF.

The genes are TRBV25-1 and TRBJ2-5, with TRBD2 identical over 11 bases. Germline CDR1 and CDR2: MGHDK and SYGVNS. J gave up 0 bases and V 3 bases, and 6 bases lay outside the gene matches. The CDR3 has 17 amino acids. As DNA, the CDR3 is TGTGCCAGCAGTGACCTCGGACTAGCGGGCTACCAAGAGACCCAGTACTTC. Translated: CASSDLGLAGYQETQYF.

The chain is built from TRBV19 and TRBJ1-2; D is ambiguous. Trimming took 0 bases from V and 4 from J, leaving 9 bases between them. Germline values: CDR1 LNHDA, CDR2 SQIVND (reference sequence). This CDR3 contains 14 residues. CDR3 sequence (DNA): TGTGCCAGTAGTATAGAAGAGGAGGGCTATGGCTACACCTTC. Translating gives CASSIEEEGYGYTF.

This clonotype appeared a few times. This chain links TRBV28 with TRBJ2-1; TRBD1 matches 7 bases. The CDR3 spans 15 residues. V gave up 8 bases and J gave up 2 bases; unmatched junction bases: 9. The germline V gene encodes CDR1 MDHEN and CDR2 SYDVKM. CDR3 amino acids: CASRPGQSTYNEQFF. CDR3 bases: TGTGCCAGCCGTCCGGGACAGTCGACCTACAATGAGCAGTTCTTC.

The sample holds a few counts of this clonotype. The chain's CDR3 is CASSFGAESYEQYF. In nucleotides, the CDR3 is TGTGCCAGCAGTTTTGGGGCAGAGTCCTACGAGCAGTACTTC. The chain combines TRBV12-3 or TRBV12-4 with TRBJ2-7; a possible D gene is TRBD1 (5 bases). The V end was cut by 3 bases, the J end by 1 base, with 10 bases between. This CDR3 comprises 14 residues.